This T cell receptor (beta chain) was captured in a study of cytomegalovirus exposure and HLA in healthy donors. The PCR employed 60 Vbeta primers together with 13 Jbeta primers. Sequencing used immunoSEQ multiplex PCR; TCRdb keeps in-frame clones, though not all of them. The table includes some 110,000 clones, approximately 69% detected once. Trimming took off 6 bases at V and 3 bases at J, with 14 bases between the two ends. Germline V gives CDR1 MNHEY, CDR2 SVGAGI. CDR3 length: 15 amino acids. J is TRBJ1-4 and V is TRBV6-5; D call uncertain. Sequences were obtained from PBMCs. This receptor was identified in a woman in her forties or fifties in good health and CMV-seropositive. Here the CDR3 DNA reads TGTGCCAGCAGCCCTAACAGTTCCTCTAATGAAAAACTGTTTTTT. The encoded protein is CASSPNSSSNEKLFF.